The 27 T cell receptor beta chains below all came from one sample that was sequenced in a study of T-cell reconstitution after alpha-beta-depleted transplantation in children. Preparation of the TCRbeta library involved a method that used unique molecular identifiers. MiXCR, applied by TCRdb to the PCR reads, yields one record per CDR3 protein. The sample yields under 85,000 distinct CDR3 sequences, roughly 20% seen once. The sequences come from PBMCs, mostly from graft donor cells, collected 360 days after TCRalphabeta/CD19-depleted stem cell transplant. The receptors were sampled from a male patient between 2 and 10 years old who had a stem cell transplant for acute lymphoblastic leukemia, so the T cells may come from the graft donor.

The chain has TRBV6-5 and TRBJ2-1, with 8 bases fitting TRBD2. CDR1 and CDR2 (germline): MNHEY, SVGAGI. V lost 1 base, J lost 0 bases, and 8 bases stayed unmatched. The CDR3 is 18 residues long. The CDR3: CASSYFRTSRSSYNEQFF. The CDR3 bases are TGTGCCAGCAGTTACTTCCGGACTAGCCGTAGCTCCTACAATGAGCAGTTCTTC.

J is TRBJ2-1 and V is TRBV12-3 or TRBV12-4; TRBD2 agrees at 15 bases. The CDR3 is made up of 15 amino acids. J lost 6 bases, V lost 7 bases, and 4 bases had no gene match. The CDR3 sequence is CASNMGLAGGNEQFF. The CDR3 DNA follows: TGTGCCAGCAACATGGGACTAGCGGGAGGCAATGAGCAGTTCTTC.

This chain joins TRBV3-1 and TRBJ2-3; TRBD2 matches at 8 bases. Germline CDR1 is LGHDT and CDR2 is YNNKEL (reference sequence). The V segment lost 0 bases and the J segment 2 bases; nucleotides outside the gene matches: 16. The CDR3 length is 20 residues. CDR3 sequence reads: CASSQDSAGEYRTATDTQYF. CDR3 DNA: TGTGCCAGCAGCCAAGATTCAGCGGGAGAGTATAGGACGGCCACAGATACGCAGTATTTT.

V usage is TRBV2 and J usage is TRBJ2-2; D perhaps matches TRBD2 (6 bases). The CDR3 loop spans 17 amino acids. Trimming removed 0 bases from V and 3 bases from J, with 14 bases in between. Germline CDR1 and CDR2: SNHLY and FYNNEI. The CDR3 is CASSEALRGSDTGELFF. The DNA for the CDR3 is TGTGCCAGCAGTGAAGCGCTTCGGGGGAGTGACACCGGGGAGCTGTTTTTT.

This sequence joins TRBV6-5 and TRBJ2-7; TRBD1 might be the D (5 bases). CDR1 and CDR2 from the germline V gene are MNHEY and SVGAGI. The CDR3 is made up of 16 amino acids. V was pared by 2 bases and J by 3 bases, with 17 bases between. CDR3: CASSYGRGTPLYEQYF. The DNA for the CDR3 is TGTGCCAGCAGTTACGGTAGGGGCACCCCTCTCTACGAGCAGTACTTC.

The chain joins TRBV18 to TRBJ2-5; D gene unclear. Looked up from germline, CDR1 is KGHSH and CDR2 is LQKENI. V was clipped by 3 bases and J by 3 bases, with 2 bases between them. The CDR3 runs 11 residues. The CDR3 nucleotides read TGTGCCAGCTCACCTAAAGAGACCCAGTACTTC. It encodes CASSPKETQYF.

The chain recombines TRBV7-2 with TRBJ1-2; no clear D. Germline values: CDR1 SGHTA, CDR2 FQGNSA. This CDR3 comprises 11 residues. V was pared by 5 bases and J by 9 bases, with 10 bases between. The CDR3, as DNA: TGTGCCAGCAGCGACTCCCCCAGCTACACCTTC. Its protein product is CASSDSPSYTF.

This clonotype was observed a handful of times. This chain joins TRBV12-3 or TRBV12-4 and TRBJ2-3; tentative D call: TRBD2 (5 bases). The CDR3 loop spans 15 amino acids. Trimming took off 1 base at V and 3 bases at J, with 11 bases between the two ends. CDR3 in amino acids: CASSLELGRTDTQYF. The CDR3 region has the DNA TGTGCCAGCAGTTTAGAGCTAGGGAGAACAGATACGCAGTATTTT.

This clonotype was recorded many times. The chain is built from TRBV11-2 and TRBJ1-2; 7 bases map to TRBD1. This CDR3 comprises 18 residues. In germline, CDR1 is SGHAT, CDR2 FQNNGV. Trimming cost V 2 bases and J 3 bases; bases outside gene matches: 15. CDR3 nucleotides: TGTGCCAGCAGCTTACGATATTACTACAGGGGCGAGGACTATGGCTACACCTTC. This translates into CASSLRYYYRGEDYGYTF. Full variable domain (missing parts from reference TRBV11-2 and TRBJ1-2): EAGVAQSPRYKIIEKRQSVAFWCNPISGHATLYWYQQILGQGPKLLIQFQNNGVVDDSQLPKDRFSAERLKGVDSTLKIQPAKLEDSAVYLCASSLRYYYRGEDYGYTFGSGTRLTVV.

This clonotype was recorded at least ten times. The CDR3 DNA reads as TGTGCCAGCAGTCGCGGACAGATGACCTATGGCTACACCTTC. It translates to CASSRGQMTYGYTF. The rearrangement joins TRBV6-1 to TRBJ1-2, with D possibly matching TRBD1 (6 bases). Germline loops: CDR1 MNHNS, CDR2 SASEGT. CDR3 length: 14 amino acids. V was pared by 5 bases and J by 4 bases, with 14 bases between.

This clonotype was seen many times. This rearrangement joins TRBV20-1 to TRBJ2-1; 10 nucleotides align to TRBD2. The CDR3 loop spans 14 amino acids. Trimming cost V 6 bases and J 9 bases; bases outside gene matches: 11. Per germline, CDR1 DFQATT and CDR2 SNEGSKA (reference sequence). CDR3 amino acids: CSAPGTSATREQFF. The CDR3 DNA reads as TGCAGTGCCCCCGGGACTAGCGCCACGCGTGAGCAGTTCTTC.

The CDR3 is CASSLASGTSGRKTDTQYF. In nucleotides, the CDR3 is TGCGCCAGCAGCTTGGCTTCCGGGACTAGCGGGAGGAAGACAGATACGCAGTATTTT. V and J are TRBV5-1 and TRBJ2-3, with 15 bases that match TRBD2. Losses at the gene ends were 0 bases for V and 3 bases for J; bases not matched to a gene: 8. CDR3 length: 19 residues. In germline, CDR1 is SGHRS, CDR2 YFSETQ.

This chain joins TRBV29-1 and TRBJ2-1, with a tentative D call TRBD2 (6 bases). This CDR3 is 16 amino acids long. V lost 3 bases and J lost 0, with 15 bases in between. Per germline, CDR1 SQVTM and CDR2 ANQGSEA. The CDR3 DNA follows: TGCAGCGTTGATGGTAGCGGTATGAGCTCCTACAATGAGCAGTTCTTC. This codes for CSVDGSGMSSYNEQFF.

The chain uses TRBV5-1 and TRBJ2-6; 7 bases agree with TRBD1. J was trimmed by 0 bases and V by 5 bases; bases with no gene match: 11. Germline V gene data show CDR1 as SGHRS and CDR2 as YFSETQ. The CDR3 loop spans 18 amino acids. The CDR3 here is CASRTGTVLRSGANVLTF. The CDR3 DNA reads TGCGCCAGCAGGACTGGGACAGTGCTCCGCTCTGGGGCCAACGTCCTGACTTTC.

CDR3 nucleotide sequence: TGTGCCAGCAGCTTAGGGACAGGGAACTATGGCTACACCTTC. Translating gives CASSLGTGNYGYTF. V is TRBV7-9 and J is TRBJ1-2; 8 positions agree with TRBD1. Germline trimming cut 1 base from V and 2 bases from J; bases unmatched to any gene: 0. This CDR3 has 14 residues. In germline, CDR1 is SEHNR, CDR2 FQNEAQ (reference sequence).

This clonotype showed up many times. This chain links TRBV5-1 with TRBJ2-7; 7 nucleotides align to TRBD1. The junction had 10 bases not matched to a gene; V was cut back by 4 bases and J by 3 bases. The CDR3 extends over 15 amino acids. From germline, CDR1 is SGHRS and CDR2 YFSETQ. Written as DNA, the CDR3 is TGCGCCAGCAGCAGATGGGACAGAAGGGGCTACGAGCAGTACTTC. The encoded protein is CASSRWDRRGYEQYF.

The gene calls are TRBV10-3 and TRBJ2-7; 7 nucleotides line up with TRBD1. The CDR3 extends over 12 amino acids. J gave up 2 bases and V 10 bases, and 5 bases lay outside the gene matches. From germline, CDR1 is ENHRY and CDR2 SYGVKD. DNA for the CDR3: TGTGCCACCGAGGACAGGCCCTACGAGCAGTACTTC. It specifies CATEDRPYEQYF.

This clonotype was picked up many times. The gene calls are TRBV7-2 and TRBJ2-3; no definite D call. The CDR3 is 15 residues long. V dropped 1 base and J dropped 0 bases, with 8 bases sitting between them. Germline values: CDR1 SGHTA, CDR2 FQGNSA. The CDR3 DNA reads as TGTGCCAGCAGCTTAGAAGGTACTAGCACAGATACGCAGTATTTT. Translation gives CASSLEGTSTDTQYF.

The V gene is TRBV10-3, the J gene TRBJ1-4; 9 bases map to TRBD1. V lost 6 bases to trimming and J lost 7 bases; unmatched junction nucleotides: 9. Germline V gene data show CDR1 as ENHRY and CDR2 as SYGVKD. The CDR3 runs 15 residues. In DNA form, the CDR3 reads TGTGCCATCAGCGGAACAGGGGGCGCCGGTGAAAAACTGTTTTTT. Its translation: CAISGTGGAGEKLFF.

The genes are TRBV20-1 and TRBJ2-7; 7 bases are shared with TRBD1. Germline-derived CDR1 and CDR2 are DFQATT and SNEGSKA (reference sequence). The CDR3 is 13 amino acids. After removal of 2 bases from V and 4 bases from J, the junction contained 5 bases not matched to a gene. The CDR3, as DNA: TGCAGTGCTAGAAGGACAGGAATATACGAGCAGTACTTC. It yields the protein CSARRTGIYEQYF.

This clonotype has just a few counts. The rearrangement links TRBV2 to TRBJ2-3, with 12 nucleotides matching TRBD2. CDR1 is SNHLY, CDR2 FYNNEI, per germline. V gave up 4 bases and J gave up 4 bases; unmatched junction bases: 3. This CDR3 contains 15 residues. This chain's CDR3 is CASSGTSGKADTQYF. The CDR3 region has the DNA TGTGCCAGCAGTGGGACTAGCGGGAAGGCAGATACGCAGTATTTT. The variable domain in full, with the rest retrieved from reference TRBV2 and TRBJ2-3, is EPEVTQTPSHQVTQMGQEVILRCVPISNHLYFYWYRQILGQKVEFLVSFYNNEISEKSEIFDDQFSVERPDGSNFTLKIRSTKLEDSAMYFCASSGTSGKADTQYFGPGTRLTVL.

The rearrangement uses TRBV24-1 and TRBJ2-7; 10 bases are a match to TRBD1. V dropped 7 bases and J dropped 2; count of bases not matched to a gene: 13. The V gene's germline CDR1 is KGHDR and CDR2 SFDVKD. The CDR3 extends over 17 amino acids. CDR3 region: CATRRTGQGPLPYEQYF. CDR3 DNA: TGTGCCACCAGGCGAACGGGACAGGGGCCCCTTCCCTACGAGCAGTACTTC.

This clonotype appeared a few times. This chain links TRBV20-1 with TRBJ2-3; D is unresolved. The CDR3 runs 15 residues. The germline CDR1 and CDR2 sequences are DFQATT and SNEGSKA (reference sequence). The V gene lost 3 bases and the J gene lost 0 bases, with 13 bases spanning the gap. CDR3 residues: CSASFGLSSTDTQYF. CDR3 in DNA: TGCAGTGCTAGCTTTGGGTTATCTAGCACAGATACGCAGTATTTT.

This clonotype was seen only a few times. The V and J genes are TRBV10-3 and TRBJ2-3, with 12 bases fitting TRBD2. V gave up 2 bases and J gave up 5 bases; unmatched junction bases: 11. This CDR3 comprises 18 residues. CDR1 and CDR2 from the germline V gene are ENHRY and SYGVKD. In nucleotides, the CDR3 is TGTGCCATCAGTGAGCGGAATCTAGCGGGAGGGCCAGGAGATACGCAGTATTTT. Protein sequence: CAISERNLAGGPGDTQYF.

The table lists this clonotype with a few counts. The chain uses TRBV7-9 and TRBJ2-1; D might be TRBD2 (6 bases). The V end was cut by 5 bases, the J end by 7 bases, with 18 bases between. Germline V gene data show CDR1 as SEHNR and CDR2 as FQNEAQ (reference sequence). This CDR3 is 15 amino acids long. The CDR3 loop reads CASSLEISGPNEQFF. The CDR3 DNA is TGTGCCAGCAGCCTCGAGATCAGCGGGCCGAATGAGCAGTTCTTC.

Only a few counts were recorded for this clonotype. The V and J genes are TRBV12-3 or TRBV12-4 and TRBJ2-7; D is undetermined. Trimming took 3 bases from V and 5 from J, leaving 8 bases between them. This CDR3 comprises 12 residues. For the CDR3, the DNA is TGTGCCAGCAGTTTCGGACCTAACGAGCAGTACTTC. Translating gives CASSFGPNEQYF.

The chain has TRBV30 and TRBJ2-7; D is perhaps TRBD2 (6 bases). The V end was cut by 0 bases, the J end by 3 bases, with 18 bases between. CDR3 length equals 16 residues. Looked up from germline, CDR1 is GTSNPN and CDR2 is SVGIG (reference sequence). CDR3 protein: CAWSVPWWGVYYEQYF. As DNA, the CDR3 is TGTGCCTGGAGTGTCCCGTGGTGGGGGGTTTACTACGAGCAGTACTTC.